One and the same sample provided the 21 T cell receptor beta chains below, sequenced in a study of Graves' ophthalmopathy and Graves' hyperthyroidism. TCR beta CDR3 regions were amplified from RNA transcripts. HTBI primers were used in a first-round RT-PCR, which preceded a second-round multiplex PCR. From the multiplex PCR reads, TCRdb called clonotypes with MiXCR, one entry per CDR3 protein. In the table there are about 590,000 distinct CDR3 sequences, 39% of which are singletons. The material sequenced was peripheral blood or thyroid tissue (not recorded which). The receptors come from an adult man with Graves' hyperthyroidism.

The rearrangement joins TRBV7-9 to TRBJ2-7; 7 positions agree with TRBD1. With V trimmed by 5 bases and J by 2 bases, 15 bases remained unmatched. This CDR3 comprises 17 residues. Per the germline V gene, CDR1 is SEHNR and CDR2 is FQNEAQ (reference sequence). CDR3 nucleotides: TGTGCCAGCAGCACATCAAAGGGGGCCAAAGCGACCTACGAGCAGTACTTC. Its protein is CASSTSKGAKATYEQYF.

This clonotype was observed a few times. The chain joins TRBV6-1 to TRBJ2-2, with 7 bases fitting TRBD1. There are 15 residues in the CDR3. CDR1 is MNHNS and CDR2 is SASEGT in the germline V gene. V was clipped by 3 bases and J by 5 bases; unmatched bases: 6. The CDR3 DNA reads as TGTGCCAGCAGTGATATACAGGGGCGAACCGGGGAGCTGTTTTTT. Translated, it gives CASSDIQGRTGELFF.

The chain carries TRBV20-1 and TRBJ1-3; weak D call: TRBD1 (6 bases). V was cut by 0 bases and J by 3 bases, with 9 bases left in between. The germline V gene encodes CDR1 DFQATT and CDR2 SNEGSKA (reference sequence). The CDR3 is made up of 14 amino acids. The DNA for the CDR3 is TGCAGTGCTAGAGAGGGGGCGCATGGAAACACCATATATTTT. It codes for CSAREGAHGNTIYF.

This clonotype was picked up many times. This sequence joins TRBV25-1 and TRBJ1-1, with TRBD1 identical over 8 bases. From germline, CDR1 is MGHDK and CDR2 SYGVNS. There are 15 residues in the CDR3. V dropped 2 bases and J dropped 1; count of bases not matched to a gene: 3. For the CDR3, the DNA is TGTGCCAGCAGTGAAAGGGGGACAGGGAACACTGAAGCTTTCTTT. It encodes CASSERGTGNTEAFF.

In this sample, this clonotype turned up many times. The rearrangement uses TRBV9 and TRBJ1-5; D unresolved. Looked up from germline, CDR1 is SGDLS and CDR2 is YYNGEE. The CDR3 contains 15 residues. Trimming left V 4 bases short and J 3 bases short, with 14 bases between. The CDR3 DNA reads TGTGCCAGCAGCCCAGGACCGATACCCAATCAGCCCCAGCATTTT. It translates to CASSPGPIPNQPQHF.

In its sample, this clonotype was seen many times. The chain combines TRBV10-3 with TRBJ1-2; 9 bases line up with TRBD1. The CDR3 covers 17 residues. V shed 3 bases and J 0 bases; nucleotides not matched to a gene: 8. Per the germline V gene, CDR1 is ENHRY and CDR2 is SYGVKD. The CDR3 sequence is CAISDGTGNTPNYGYTF. The CDR3 DNA reads as TGTGCCATCAGTGACGGGACAGGGAACACTCCTAACTATGGCTACACCTTC.

As to this clonotype: The conserved phenylalanine or tryptophan normally closing the CDR3 is absent here, so this likely arose from a read error. V is TRBV7-3 and J is TRBJ1-2, with unresolved D. Germline V gives CDR1 SGHTA, CDR2 FQGTGA. Trimming left V 3 bases short and J 8 bases short, with 13 bases between. The CDR3 loop spans 13 amino acids. The CDR3 nucleotides are TGTGCCAGCAGCTTGGAGTTTGGTGGAGGCTACACCCTC. It codes for CASSLEFGGGYTL.

There are many counts of this clonotype. The J gene is TRBJ1-2, the V gene TRBV29-1, with TRBD1 as a possible D gene (5 bases). The V and J ends lost 1 base and 0 bases respectively, with 21 bases between them. Germline CDR1 reads SQVTM; CDR2 reads ANQGSEA. This CDR3 is 18 amino acids long. CDR3 amino acids: CSVEGGPGWAGSNYGYTF. The DNA of the CDR3 is TGCAGCGTTGAAGGGGGCCCAGGGTGGGCCGGATCTAACTATGGCTACACCTTC.

This clonotype was found once. The V call is TRBV7-9, the J call TRBJ2-7; 8 nucleotides match TRBD1. CDR1 and CDR2 from the germline V gene are SEHNR and FQNEAQ (reference sequence). The CDR3 length is 18 residues. With V trimmed by 1 base and J by 0 bases, 11 bases remained unmatched. The CDR3 DNA follows: TGTGCCAGCAGCTTAGAAGCTTGGGGGACAGGCCTCTCCTACGAGCAGTACTTC. Protein product: CASSLEAWGTGLSYEQYF.

This clonotype was counted at least ten times. The chain links TRBV9 to TRBJ1-6; D is unresolved. V was cut by 7 bases and J by 6 bases, with 11 bases left in between. Looked up from germline, CDR1 is SGDLS and CDR2 is YYNGEE. CDR3 length equals 13 residues. CDR3 residues: CASAAGPNSPLHF. The DNA for the CDR3 is TGTGCCAGCGCAGCGGGTCCTAATTCACCCCTCCACTTT.

This clonotype was observed many times. This sequence joins TRBV20-1 and TRBJ1-1; D is perhaps TRBD1 (5 bases). V lost 5 bases and J lost 10, with 17 bases in between. The CDR3 length is 12 residues. The germline V gene encodes CDR1 DFQATT and CDR2 SNEGSKA (reference sequence). Here the CDR3 DNA reads TGCAGTGCTGCTCCGGGACTGACGGTAGCTTTCTTT. Translating gives CSAAPGLTVAFF.

This clonotype was counted ten times or more. The chain employs TRBV27 and TRBJ1-1; 7 nucleotides match TRBD1. Germline V lookup: CDR1 MNHEY, CDR2 SMNVEV (reference sequence). The CDR3 runs to 11 residues. After removal of 5 bases from V and 11 bases from J, the junction contained 5 bases not matched to a gene. The CDR3 is CASSKQGMAFF. CDR3 bases: TGTGCCAGCAGTAAACAGGGGATGGCTTTCTTT.

This clonotype was counted at least ten times. This sequence joins TRBV20-1 and TRBJ2-7; 7 bases agree with TRBD2. This CDR3 spans 14 amino acids. V shed 1 base, J shed 3 bases, and the junction held 6 bases outside the gene matches. Germline V gene sequence: CDR1 DFQATT, CDR2 SNEGSKA (reference sequence). CDR3 in DNA: TGCAGTGCTAGAGGCGGGAGCACTGGCTACGAGCAGTACTTC. Translation gives CSARGGSTGYEQYF.

This clonotype was counted at least ten times. The chain joins TRBV13 to TRBJ1-1; D call uncertain. The germline V gene encodes CDR1 PRHDT and CDR2 FYEKMQ (reference sequence). CDR3 length: 12 amino acids. Trimming left V 2 bases short and J 4 bases short, with 5 bases between. CDR3 bases: TGTGCCAGCAGCTTATTCGGCACTGAAGCTTTCTTT. Its translation: CASSLFGTEAFF.

This clonotype was observed many times. This chain joins TRBV7-9 and TRBJ1-1, with D perhaps matching TRBD1 (5 bases). V lost 3 bases and J 0 bases, leaving 11 bases between the germline ends. This CDR3 spans 15 amino acids. Germline loops: CDR1 SEHNR, CDR2 FQNEAQ (reference sequence). This CDR3 reads CASSLAVGLNTEAFF. The CDR3, as DNA: TGTGCCAGCAGCTTGGCCGTGGGACTGAACACTGAAGCTTTCTTT.

Comment on this clonotype: This clone may be a read error of a much larger clone one base away. V gene TRBV19 combines with J gene TRBJ2-5; tentative D call: TRBD2 (5 bases). This CDR3 region has 15 residues. Germline V lookup: CDR1 LNHDA, CDR2 SQIVND (reference sequence). The CDR3 loop reads CASSVEGSTQETQYF. The DNA for the CDR3 is TGTGCCAGTAGTGTAGAGGGCAGTACGCAAGAGACCCAGTACTTC.

The chain joins TRBV20-1 to TRBJ1-6; D might be TRBD1 (6 bases). The CDR3 spans 15 residues. V was clipped by 3 bases and J by 9 bases, with 18 bases between them. Germline CDR1 and CDR2: DFQATT and SNEGSKA (reference sequence). Written as DNA, the CDR3 is TGCAGTGCTAGGGTCCAGGGGCAGGAGAGTTCACCCCTCCACTTT. This gives the protein CSARVQGQESSPLHF.

The chain is built from TRBV20-1 and TRBJ2-5; TRBD1 is a possible D gene (6 bases). Germline values: CDR1 DFQATT, CDR2 SNEGSKA (reference sequence). The CDR3 has 14 residues. V shed 1 base and J shed 1 base, with 10 bases lying between them. CDR3 sequence reads: CSARGTVGQETQYF. As DNA, the CDR3 is TGCAGTGCTAGAGGGACAGTTGGCCAAGAGACCCAGTACTTC.

A word on this clonotype: Germline and junction disagree at one end, which may indicate a read error. This rearrangement joins TRBV20-1 to TRBJ1-1; possible D gene TRBD1, 6 bases. The germline V gene has CDR1 DFQATT and CDR2 SNEGSKA (reference sequence). The CDR3 runs to 15 residues. This chain's CDR3 is CSGRDISGGYTEAFF. The CDR3, as DNA: TGCAGTGGTAGAGATATAAGTGGGGGCTACACTGAAGCTTTCTTT.

This clonotype was counted only a few times. The chain has TRBV20-1 and TRBJ2-7; 11 nucleotides match TRBD1. Germline V CDR1 and CDR2: DFQATT, SNEGSKA (reference sequence). With V trimmed by 2 bases and J by 2 bases, 5 bases remained unmatched. The CDR3 covers 15 residues. DNA of the CDR3: TGCAGTGCTAGAACTTGGGACAGGGGGGCCTACGAGCAGTACTTC. Translating gives CSARTWDRGAYEQYF.

This clonotype was seen repeatedly, ten times or more. The chain links TRBV19 to TRBJ2-7; TRBD1 agrees at 8 bases. Germline CDR1 LNHDA, CDR2 SQIVND (reference sequence). This CDR3 has 14 residues. J lost 6 bases, V lost 9 bases, and 13 bases had no gene match. The CDR3 here is CARKGGQDSSEQYF. The CDR3 coding sequence is TGTGCCAGAAAAGGGGGACAGGATTCGTCCGAGCAGTACTTC.